This passage covers 27 T cell receptor beta chains from one sample sequenced in a study of shared clonotypes between healthy human individuals. CD8 cells regarded as naive lacked CD45RO, were positively chosen for CCR7, and omitted terminally differentiated effector memory CD45RA+ cells. Profiling relied on immunoSEQ multiplex PCR, and the TCRdb table lists in-frame clones only, not all of them. The sample yields about 2.1 million clones, about 92% seen once. The sequenced sample consisted of naive CD8+ T cells from PBMCs. The receptors shown here come from a man younger than 30 in good health. Some clones in this sample may be carry-over from other donors' samples.

The chain is built from TRBV2 and TRBJ2-1; 8 bases fit TRBD1. This CDR3 region has 14 residues. Germline CDR1 reads SNHLY; CDR2 reads FYNNEI. The ends lost 3 bases at V and 8 bases at J; junction bases unmatched: 6. Written as DNA, the CDR3 is TGTGCCAGCAGTGATAGACAGGGGTTGGATGAGCAGTTCTTC. Its protein product is CASSDRQGLDEQFF. Supplemented by reference TRBV2 and TRBJ2-1, the full variable domain reads EPEVTQTPSHQVTQMGQEVILRCVPISNHLYFYWYRQILGQKVEFLVSFYNNEISEKSEIFDDQFSVERPDGSNFTLKIRSTKLEDSAMYFCASSDRQGLDEQFFGPGTRLTVL.

This clone was observed a single time. V gene TRBV7-9 combines with J gene TRBJ2-5; D uncertain. V gave up 3 bases and J gave up 2 bases, with 10 bases separating them. Germline V CDR1 and CDR2: SEHNR, FQNEAQ (reference sequence). This CDR3 has 14 residues. CDR3 DNA sequence: TGTGCCAGCAGCTTTTTCGGGTTGCAAGAGACCCAGTACTTC. Encoded protein: CASSFFGLQETQYF.

This sequence joins TRBV29-1 and TRBJ1-4; possible D gene TRBD1, 5 bases. Germline V gene data show CDR1 as SQVTM and CDR2 as ANQGSEA. V lost 6 bases and J 4 bases, leaving 12 bases between the germline ends. The CDR3 consists of 13 residues. CDR3 residues: CSVWGRGNEKLFF. For the CDR3, the DNA is TGCAGCGTCTGGGGACGGGGTAATGAAAAACTGTTTTTT.

The count of this clone is one. Other DNA sequences of this sample code for an identical CDR3. The rearrangement uses TRBV6-5 and TRBJ2-5; TRBD1 might be the D (5 bases). Germline-derived CDR1 and CDR2 are MNHEY and SVGAGI. V gave up 0 bases and J gave up 5 bases, with 10 bases separating them. The CDR3 is made up of 14 amino acids. CDR3 nucleotide sequence: TGTGCCAGCAGTTACTCGGGGCTTTCGGAGACCCAGTACTTC. Amino acid sequence: CASSYSGLSETQYF.

The sample holds one count of this clone. The V gene is TRBV30, the J gene TRBJ2-3; 10 nucleotides agree with TRBD2. V shed 8 bases, J shed 5 bases, and the junction held 16 bases outside the gene matches. The germline CDR1 and CDR2 sequences are GTSNPN and SVGIG (reference sequence). This CDR3 comprises 16 residues. This CDR3 reads CARSSGRAPWEDTQYF. As DNA, the CDR3 is TGTGCCCGATCCAGCGGGAGGGCACCTTGGGAAGATACGCAGTATTTT.

The rearrangement uses TRBV9 and TRBJ2-7; D is uncertain. The ends were cut back, 4 bases at V and 0 bases at J, with 17 bases in the middle. CDR1 SGDLS and CDR2 YYNGEE come from the germline V gene. This CDR3 region has 16 residues. The chain's CDR3 is CASSLRATASSYEQYF. The DNA of the CDR3 is TGTGCCAGCAGCTTACGAGCAACGGCGAGCTCCTACGAGCAGTACTTC. Filled out from reference TRBV9 and TRBJ2-7, the complete variable domain reads DSGVTQTPKHLITATGQRVTLRCSPRSGDLSVYWYQQSLDQGLQFLIQYYNGEERAKGNILERFSAQQFPDLHSELNLSSLELGDSALYFCASSLRATASSYEQYFGPGTRLTVT.

This rearrangement joins TRBV19 to TRBJ2-7; 7 positions agree with TRBD1. The CDR3 spans 17 residues. CDR1 and CDR2 from the germline V gene are LNHDA and SQIVND (reference sequence). V was pared by 2 bases and J by 0 bases, with 10 bases of the junction left unmatched. The CDR3 spells CASSIFPGQASSYEQYF. For the CDR3, the DNA is TGTGCCAGTAGTATATTCCCCGGACAGGCGAGCTCCTACGAGCAGTACTTC. The full variable domain, completed using reference TRBV19 and TRBJ2-7, is DGGITQSPKYLFRKEGQNVTLSCEQNLNHDAMYWYRQDPGQGLRLIYYSQIVNDFQKGDIAEGYSVSREKKESFPLTVTSAQKNPTAFYLCASSIFPGQASSYEQYFGPGTRLTVT.

The rearrangement links TRBV6-1 to TRBJ1-5; no clear D gene. Germline V gene sequence: CDR1 MNHNS, CDR2 SASEGT. The CDR3 loop spans 16 amino acids. Trimming took off 2 bases at V and 0 bases at J, with 11 bases between the two ends. CDR3 in amino acids: CASSESQAYSNQPQHF. The CDR3 DNA follows: TGTGCCAGCAGTGAATCTCAGGCCTATAGCAATCAGCCCCAGCATTTT.

This clone was observed once. The chain uses TRBV11-1 and TRBJ2-7; D perhaps matches TRBD2 (5 bases). This CDR3 comprises 14 residues. The V end was cut by 5 bases, the J end by 2 bases, with 13 bases between. Germline V lookup: CDR1 SGHAT, CDR2 FQDESV (reference sequence). The CDR3 DNA reads TGTGCCAGCAGCCCCTGGGAGTCTGCCTACGAGCAGTACTTC. Translated, it gives CASSPWESAYEQYF.

In this sample, this clone turned up once. The V and J genes are TRBV28 and TRBJ1-2, with D uncertain. The CDR3 extends over 14 amino acids. V was cut by 3 bases and J by 3 bases, with 11 bases left in between. Germline CDR1 and CDR2: MDHEN and SYDVKM. CDR3 in amino acids: CASSFLRVDYGYTF. The DNA of the CDR3 is TGTGCCAGCAGTTTCCTAAGGGTTGACTATGGCTACACCTTC.

The chain employs TRBV4-1 and TRBJ1-1; maybe TRBD1 (5 bases). Germline assignment: CDR1 MGHRA and CDR2 YSYEKL. Trimming shortened V by 1 base and J by 8 bases, and 11 bases separated the two germline ends. The CDR3 runs to 13 residues. In nucleotides, the CDR3 is TGCGCCAGCAGCCAAGCTGGGGCACTGGAAGCTTTCTTT. Amino acid sequence: CASSQAGALEAFF.

V is TRBV27 and J is TRBJ1-1, with D hard to call. V lost 3 bases, J lost 2 bases, and 13 bases lay in between. Germline CDR1 and CDR2: MNHEY and SMNVEV (reference sequence). The length of the CDR3 is 15 residues. The CDR3 spells CASSFRAYDNTEAFF. The CDR3, as DNA: TGTGCCAGCAGTTTCCGGGCCTATGATAACACTGAAGCTTTCTTT.

For this clone: Compared with germline, one end of the junction differs, possibly owing to a read error. The rearrangement links TRBV4-1 to TRBJ2-7; TRBD1 agrees at 7 bases. CDR1 MGHRA and CDR2 YSYEKL come from the germline V gene. This CDR3 has 14 amino acids. The DNA of the CDR3 is TGCGCCAGCAGTCAAGGGACAGCCTACTACGAGCAGTACTTC. This sequence encodes CASSQGTAYYEQYF.

This clone is a singleton in its sample. CDR3 DNA: TGTGCCAGCAGCTCCCCGGGACCCTTTCGGACCCAGTACTTC. It yields the protein CASSSPGPFRTQYF. The chain has TRBV11-2 and TRBJ2-5; TRBD1 or TRBD2 may be the D gene (5 bases each). The V end lost 4 bases, the J end lost 7 bases, and 16 bases lay between the germline ends. There are 14 residues in the CDR3. In germline, CDR1 is SGHAT, CDR2 FQNNGV.

The chain is built from TRBV28 and TRBJ1-1; possible D gene TRBD1, 5 bases. Germline loops: CDR1 MDHEN, CDR2 SYDVKM. This CDR3 contains 14 residues. V lost 2 bases, J lost 4 bases, and 11 bases lay in between. The CDR3 region is CASSLMVQGTEAFF. The DNA for the CDR3 is TGTGCCAGCAGTTTAATGGTTCAGGGCACTGAAGCTTTCTTT.

The V call is TRBV30, the J call TRBJ2-1, with TRBD2 identical over 9 bases. Looked up from germline, CDR1 is GTSNPN and CDR2 is SVGIG (reference sequence). The V segment lost 1 base and the J segment 9 bases; nucleotides outside the gene matches: 7. This CDR3 spans 14 amino acids. The CDR3 nucleotides are TGTGCCTGGAGTGCGGGACTAGCAGGGAGTGAGCAGTTCTTC. Its protein product is CAWSAGLAGSEQFF.

This sequence joins TRBV6-6 and TRBJ2-1; 9 bases are shared with TRBD1. Trimming removed 2 bases from V and 7 bases from J; junction bases left unmatched: 0. The CDR3 is 13 residues long. Per the germline V gene, CDR1 is MNHNY and CDR2 is SVGAGI (reference sequence). The CDR3, as DNA: TGTGCCAGCAGTTACGGGACAGGGAATGAGCAGTTCTTC. Amino acid sequence: CASSYGTGNEQFF.

The V and J genes are TRBV11-2 and TRBJ2-7, with 7 bases that match TRBD2. The CDR3 extends over 16 amino acids. Germline trimming cut 7 bases from V and 2 bases from J; bases unmatched to any gene: 14. Germline values: CDR1 SGHAT, CDR2 FQNNGV. CDR3 sequence: CASKPHPSGATYEQYF. As DNA, the CDR3 is TGTGCCAGCAAACCCCACCCTAGCGGAGCTACCTACGAGCAGTACTTC.

The CDR3 spells CASSWVGGTSGRRGPTQYF. The CDR3 DNA sequence: TGTGCCAGCAGCTGGGTGGGAGGGACTAGCGGGAGAAGAGGGCCTACGCAGTATTTT. The chain joins TRBV7-9 to TRBJ2-3, with 14 bases fitting TRBD2. CDR1 and CDR2 (germline): SEHNR, FQNEAQ (reference sequence). The CDR3 sequence is 19 residues long. Unmatched junction bases numbered 17, after V lost 4 bases and J lost 8 bases. Full variable domain (missing parts from reference TRBV7-9 and TRBJ2-3): DTGVSQNPRHKITKRGQNVTFRCDPISEHNRLYWYRQTLGQGPEFLTYFQNEAQLEKSRLLSDRFSAERPKGSFSTLEIQRTEQGDSAMYLCASSWVGGTSGRRGPTQYFGPGTRLTVL.

The V gene is TRBV10-3, the J gene TRBJ2-1, with 7 bases lining up with TRBD1. CDR3 length equals 14 residues. Germline V gene lookup returns CDR1 ENHRY and CDR2 SYGVKD. With 6 bases clipped from V and 3 bases from J, the junction kept 5 bases outside the gene matches. Here the CDR3 DNA reads TGTGCCATCAGGGACCGGGACAGCTACAATGAGCAGTTCTTC. This sequence encodes CAIRDRDSYNEQFF.

This chain joins TRBV10-3 and TRBJ2-2; D possibly matches TRBD1 or TRBD2 (6 bases each). The V and J ends lost 2 bases and 7 bases respectively, with 23 bases between them. The CDR3 contains 18 residues. Germline V lookup: CDR1 ENHRY, CDR2 SYGVKD. CDR3: CAISEPGQPIGGGGELFF. DNA of the CDR3: TGTGCCATCAGTGAGCCTGGACAGCCGATCGGGGGCGGCGGGGAGCTGTTTTTT.

This clone was observed a few times. V gene TRBV9 combines with J gene TRBJ1-4; the match to TRBD1 covers 8 bases. The V segment lost 2 bases and the J segment 14 bases; nucleotides outside the gene matches: 8. Germline assignment: CDR1 SGDLS and CDR2 YYNGEE. The CDR3 runs 13 residues. The CDR3 is CASSVGQGGVLFF. DNA for the CDR3: TGTGCCAGCAGCGTTGGACAGGGTGGTGTTCTGTTTTTT.

The genes are TRBV7-9 and TRBJ2-3; no clear D gene. Trimming cost V 4 bases and J 4 bases, with 18 bases left between them. The CDR3 consists of 16 residues. The V gene's germline CDR1 is SEHNR and CDR2 FQNEAQ (reference sequence). CDR3 coding DNA: TGTGCCAGCAGCTCCCGCCCCCTCGTTAGTCCAGATACGCAGTATTTT. Residues: CASSSRPLVSPDTQYF.

The genes are TRBV7-9 and TRBJ1-2; TRBD1 agrees at 8 bases. The CDR3 has 19 residues. With 5 bases clipped from V and 3 bases from J, the junction kept 20 bases outside the gene matches. Germline CDR1 and CDR2: SEHNR and FQNEAQ (reference sequence). The DNA of the CDR3 is TGTGCCAGCAGCCCCTATCGTGCGGACAGGGAGACGAGAGACTATGGCTACACCTTC. This codes for CASSPYRADRETRDYGYTF.

The chain carries TRBV28 and TRBJ2-1, with D maybe TRBD2 (5 bases). The CDR3 has 13 amino acids. Germline loops: CDR1 MDHEN, CDR2 SYDVKM. The CDR3 DNA follows: TGTGCATGTAGCGACTACTCCTACAATGAGCAGTTCTTC. It codes for CACSDYSYNEQFF. The whole variable domain, remainder taken from reference TRBV28 and TRBJ2-1, is DVKVTQSSRYLVKRTGEKVFLECVQDMDHENMFWYRQDPGLGLRLIYFSYDVKMKEKGDIPEGYSVSREKKERFSLILESASTNQTSMYLCACSDYSYNEQFFGPGTRLTVL.

The genes are TRBV7-9 and TRBJ2-5, with D hard to call. The CDR3 is made up of 14 amino acids. Per germline, CDR1 SEHNR and CDR2 FQNEAQ (reference sequence). V was clipped by 5 bases and J by 3 bases, with 13 bases between them. Here the CDR3 reads CASSDKSSEETQYF. The CDR3 DNA is TGTGCCAGCAGCGATAAATCCAGCGAAGAGACCCAGTACTTC.

The rearrangement links TRBV2 to TRBJ2-7, with D maybe TRBD1 (5 bases). The CDR3 spans 11 residues. Trimming stripped 8 bases from V and 2 bases from J, with 7 bases between. Germline-derived CDR1 and CDR2 are SNHLY and FYNNEI. CDR3 in DNA: TGTGCCAGCCAGGGCCCCTACGAGCAGTACTTC. Translated: CASQGPYEQYF. The full variable domain, its missing parts supplied by reference TRBV2 and TRBJ2-7, is EPEVTQTPSHQVTQMGQEVILRCVPISNHLYFYWYRQILGQKVEFLVSFYNNEISEKSEIFDDQFSVERPDGSNFTLKIRSTKLEDSAMYFCASQGPYEQYFGPGTRLTVT.